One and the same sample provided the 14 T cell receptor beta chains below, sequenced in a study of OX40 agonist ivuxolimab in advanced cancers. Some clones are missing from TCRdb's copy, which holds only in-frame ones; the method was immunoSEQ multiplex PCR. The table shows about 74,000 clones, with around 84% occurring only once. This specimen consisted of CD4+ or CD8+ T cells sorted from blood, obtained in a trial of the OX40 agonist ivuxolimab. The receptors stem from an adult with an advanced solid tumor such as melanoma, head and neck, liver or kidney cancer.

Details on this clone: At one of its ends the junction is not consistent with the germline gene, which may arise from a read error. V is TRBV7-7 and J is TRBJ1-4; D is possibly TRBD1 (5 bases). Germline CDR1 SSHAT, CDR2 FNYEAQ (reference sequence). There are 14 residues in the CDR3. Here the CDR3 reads CASSPLGVGEKLFF. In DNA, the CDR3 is TGTGCTAGCAGCCCGCTGGGGGTGGGAGAAAAACTGTTTTTT.

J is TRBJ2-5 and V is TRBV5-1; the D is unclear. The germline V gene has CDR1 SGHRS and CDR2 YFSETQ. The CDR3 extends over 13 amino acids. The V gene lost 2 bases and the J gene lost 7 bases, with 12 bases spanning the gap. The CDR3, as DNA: TGCGCCAGCAGCTTAGGCCCCGAAGGGACCCAGTACTTC. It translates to CASSLGPEGTQYF.

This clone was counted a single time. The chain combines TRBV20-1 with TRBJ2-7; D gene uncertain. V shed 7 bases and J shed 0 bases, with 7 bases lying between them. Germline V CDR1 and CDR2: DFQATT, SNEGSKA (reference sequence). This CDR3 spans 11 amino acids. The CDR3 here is CSVGHSYEQYF. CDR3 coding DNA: TGCAGTGTCGGGCACTCCTACGAGCAGTACTTC.

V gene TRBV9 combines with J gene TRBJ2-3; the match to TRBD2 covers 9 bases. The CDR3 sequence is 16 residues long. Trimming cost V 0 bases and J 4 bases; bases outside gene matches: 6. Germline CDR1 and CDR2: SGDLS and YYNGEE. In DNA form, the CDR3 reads TGTGCCAGCAGCGTAGCGGGTAGCGGGGGTGCAGATACGCAGTATTTT. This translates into CASSVAGSGGADTQYF.

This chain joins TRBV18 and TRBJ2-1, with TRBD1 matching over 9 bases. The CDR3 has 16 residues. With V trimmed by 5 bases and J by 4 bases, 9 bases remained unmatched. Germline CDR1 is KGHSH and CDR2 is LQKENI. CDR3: CASSTTWTGAYNEQFF. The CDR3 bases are TGTGCCAGCTCAACCACCTGGACAGGGGCGTACAATGAGCAGTTCTTC.

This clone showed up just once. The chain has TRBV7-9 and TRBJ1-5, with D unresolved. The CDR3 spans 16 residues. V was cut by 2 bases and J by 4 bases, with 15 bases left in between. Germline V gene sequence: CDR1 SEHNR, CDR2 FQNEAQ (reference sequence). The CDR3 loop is CASSLTLVGRNQPQHF. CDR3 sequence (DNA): TGTGCCAGCAGCTTAACTCTGGTAGGGAGGAATCAGCCCCAGCATTTT.

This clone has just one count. The CDR3 sequence: CASSRQDQPQHF. In nucleotides, the CDR3 is TGTGCCAGCAGCCGACAGGATCAGCCCCAGCATTTT. V gene TRBV6-6 combines with J gene TRBJ1-5; tentative D call: TRBD1 (6 bases). This CDR3 region has 12 residues. V was clipped by 6 bases and J by 5 bases, with 8 bases between them. Germline V CDR1 and CDR2: MNHNY, SVGAGI (reference sequence).

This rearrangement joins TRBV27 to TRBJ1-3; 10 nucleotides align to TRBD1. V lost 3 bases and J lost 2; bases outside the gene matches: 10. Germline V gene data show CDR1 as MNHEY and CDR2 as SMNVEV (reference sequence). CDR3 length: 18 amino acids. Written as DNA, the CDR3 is TGTGCCAGCAGTTTCCGGGACAGGGGAAATAAGCCTGGAAACACCATATATTTT. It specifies CASSFRDRGNKPGNTIYF.

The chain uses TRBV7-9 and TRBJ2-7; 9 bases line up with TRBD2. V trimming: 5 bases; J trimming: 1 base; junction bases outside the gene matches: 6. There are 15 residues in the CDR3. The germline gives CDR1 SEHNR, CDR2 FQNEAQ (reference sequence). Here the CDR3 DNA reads TGTGCCAGCAGCCCCACTAGCGGGCCGTCCTACGAGCAGTACTTC. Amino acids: CASSPTSGPSYEQYF. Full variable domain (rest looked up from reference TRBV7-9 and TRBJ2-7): DTGVSQNPRHKITKRGQNVTFRCDPISEHNRLYWYRQTLGQGPEFLTYFQNEAQLEKSRLLSDRFSAERPKGSFSTLEIQRTEQGDSAMYLCASSPTSGPSYEQYFGPGTRLTVT.

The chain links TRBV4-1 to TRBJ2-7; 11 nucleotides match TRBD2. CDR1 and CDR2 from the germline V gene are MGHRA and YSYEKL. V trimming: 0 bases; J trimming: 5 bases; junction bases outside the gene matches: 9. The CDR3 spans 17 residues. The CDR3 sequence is CASSQDHLLAGVNEQYF. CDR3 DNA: TGCGCCAGCAGCCAAGACCATTTACTAGCGGGAGTCAACGAGCAGTACTTC.

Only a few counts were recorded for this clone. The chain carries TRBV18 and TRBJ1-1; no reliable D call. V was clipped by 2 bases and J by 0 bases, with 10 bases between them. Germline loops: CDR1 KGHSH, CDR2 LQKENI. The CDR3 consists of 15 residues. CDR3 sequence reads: CASSPLAGLNTEAFF. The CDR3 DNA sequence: TGTGCCAGCTCACCATTAGCGGGCCTGAACACTGAAGCTTTCTTT. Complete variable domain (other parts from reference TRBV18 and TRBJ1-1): NAGVMQNPRHLVRRRGQEARLRCSPMKGHSHVYWYRQLPEEGLKFMVYLQKENIIDESGMPKERFSAEFPKEGPSILRIQQVVRGDSAAYFCASSPLAGLNTEAFFGQGTRLTVV.

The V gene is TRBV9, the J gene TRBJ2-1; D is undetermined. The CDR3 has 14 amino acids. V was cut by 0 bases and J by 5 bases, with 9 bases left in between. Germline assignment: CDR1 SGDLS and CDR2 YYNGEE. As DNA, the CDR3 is TGTGCCAGCAGCGTAGGGAGTGTCCACAATGAGCAGTTCTTC. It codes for CASSVGSVHNEQFF.

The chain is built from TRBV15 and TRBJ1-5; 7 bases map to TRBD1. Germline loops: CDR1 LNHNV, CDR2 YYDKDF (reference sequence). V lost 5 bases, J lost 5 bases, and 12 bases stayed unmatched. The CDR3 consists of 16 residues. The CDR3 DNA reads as TGTGCCACCAGCTCCCAACGAAGGACAGGCGATCAGCCCCAGCATTTT. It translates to CATSSQRRTGDQPQHF.

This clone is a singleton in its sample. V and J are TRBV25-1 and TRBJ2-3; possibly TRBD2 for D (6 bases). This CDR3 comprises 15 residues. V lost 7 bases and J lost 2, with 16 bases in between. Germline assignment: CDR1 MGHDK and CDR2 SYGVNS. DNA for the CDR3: TGTGCCAGCAATGGGGGGTCGCTTTCCACAGATACGCAGTATTTT. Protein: CASNGGSLSTDTQYF.